The clone carrying this T cell receptor (beta chain) was seen a few times. Its antigen remains unidentified. Trimming left V 3 bases short and J 1 base short, with 9 bases between. CDR3 length equals 15 residues. The sample comes from a study of T cells after yellow fever vaccination. Regarding the study as a whole: Subsequent to the booster, the majority of primary-vaccination clones reappeared (around 96% CD4, approximately 85% CD8). Sorted repertoires could include abundant contaminating clonotypes from bulk cells. Secondary responses were weaker yet peaked faster, day 5 versus 15.

5'RACE template switching produced TCR cDNA carrying a universal primer site and UMIs. TCRdb redid the calling of the 5' RACE reads with MiXCR, one entry per CDR3 protein. Counted here are around 320,000 distinct CDR3 sequences, over 8.5% occurring once; the ten biggest clones make up 2.5% to 4%. This clonotype originated in a young man who received the YFV17D yellow fever vaccine. The sequences come from CD4+ T cells sorted from PBMCs, collected 45 days after the yellow fever booster vaccination. This rearrangement joins TRBV12-3 or TRBV12-4 to TRBJ2-2; perhaps TRBD1 as D (5 bases). This CDR3 reads CASSFWQGNTGELFF. Here the CDR3 DNA reads TGTGCCAGCAGTTTCTGGCAGGGGAACACCGGGGAGCTGTTTTTT.